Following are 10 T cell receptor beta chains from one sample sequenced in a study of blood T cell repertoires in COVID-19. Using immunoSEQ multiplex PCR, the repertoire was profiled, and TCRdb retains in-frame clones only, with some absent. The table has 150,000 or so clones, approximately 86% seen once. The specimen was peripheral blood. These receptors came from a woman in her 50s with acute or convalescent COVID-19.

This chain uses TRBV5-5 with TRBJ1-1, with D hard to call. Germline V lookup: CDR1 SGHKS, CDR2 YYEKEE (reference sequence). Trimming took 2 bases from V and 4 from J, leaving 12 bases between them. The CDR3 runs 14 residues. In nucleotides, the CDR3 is TGTGCCAGCAGCTTTCTACCGGAGGTCACTGAAGCTTTCTTT. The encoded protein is CASSFLPEVTEAFF.

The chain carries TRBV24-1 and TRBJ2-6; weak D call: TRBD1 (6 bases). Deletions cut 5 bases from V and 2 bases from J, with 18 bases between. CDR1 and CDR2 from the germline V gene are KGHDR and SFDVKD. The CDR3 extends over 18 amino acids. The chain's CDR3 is CATSGPGQGFPGANVLTF. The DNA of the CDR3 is TGTGCCACCAGTGGCCCGGGACAAGGTTTCCCTGGGGCCAACGTCCTGACTTTC.

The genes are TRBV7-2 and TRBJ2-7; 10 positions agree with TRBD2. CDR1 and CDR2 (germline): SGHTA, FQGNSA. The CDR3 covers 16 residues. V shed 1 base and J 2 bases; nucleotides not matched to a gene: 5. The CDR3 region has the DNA TGTGCCAGCAGCTTAGAGCGGGAGGGGCCCCCCTACGAGCAGTACTTC. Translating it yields CASSLEREGPPYEQYF.

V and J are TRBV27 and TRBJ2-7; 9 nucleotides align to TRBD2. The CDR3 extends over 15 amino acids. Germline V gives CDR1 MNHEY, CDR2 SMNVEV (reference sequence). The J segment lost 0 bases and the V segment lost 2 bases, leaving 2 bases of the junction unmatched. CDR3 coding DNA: TGTGCCAGCAGTTTAAGCGGGAGGAGCTCCTACGAGCAGTACTTC. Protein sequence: CASSLSGRSSYEQYF.

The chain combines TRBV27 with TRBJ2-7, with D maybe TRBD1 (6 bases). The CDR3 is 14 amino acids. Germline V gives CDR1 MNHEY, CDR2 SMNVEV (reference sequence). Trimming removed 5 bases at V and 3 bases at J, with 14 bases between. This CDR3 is CASSPKPQGYEQYF. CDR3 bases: TGTGCCAGCAGTCCAAAACCACAGGGCTACGAGCAGTACTTC.

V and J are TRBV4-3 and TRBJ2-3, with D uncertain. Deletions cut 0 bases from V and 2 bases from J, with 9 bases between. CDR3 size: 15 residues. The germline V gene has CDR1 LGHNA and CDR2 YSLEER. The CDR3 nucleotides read TGCGCCAGCAGCCAAGAACTTACCTCCACAGATACGCAGTATTTT. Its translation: CASSQELTSTDTQYF.

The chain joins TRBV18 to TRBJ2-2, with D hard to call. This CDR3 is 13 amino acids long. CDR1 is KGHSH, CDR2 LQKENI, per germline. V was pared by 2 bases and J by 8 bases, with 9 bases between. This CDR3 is CASSPAIWGELFF. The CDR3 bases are TGTGCCAGCTCACCAGCGATTTGGGGGGAGCTGTTTTTT.

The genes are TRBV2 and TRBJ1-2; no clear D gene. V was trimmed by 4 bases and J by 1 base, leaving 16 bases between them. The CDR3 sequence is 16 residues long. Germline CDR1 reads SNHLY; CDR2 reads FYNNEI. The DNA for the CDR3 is TGTGCCAGCAGTGGGGCAGAGAGCTCCCTTAACTATGGCTACACCTTC. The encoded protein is CASSGAESSLNYGYTF.

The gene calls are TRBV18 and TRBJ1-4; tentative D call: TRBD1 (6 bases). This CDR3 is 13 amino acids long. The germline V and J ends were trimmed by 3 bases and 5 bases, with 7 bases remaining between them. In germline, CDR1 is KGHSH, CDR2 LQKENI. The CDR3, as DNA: TGTGCCAGCTCACCGGACAGAAATGAAAAACTGTTTTTT. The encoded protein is CASSPDRNEKLFF.

The CDR3 nucleotides are TGCAGTGCGGACTCCGGCTATGGCTACACCTTC. This gives the protein CSADSGYGYTF. V is TRBV20-1 and J is TRBJ1-2; D is ambiguous. The CDR3 sequence is 11 residues long. Trimming left V 6 bases short and J 4 bases short, with 9 bases between. CDR1 is DFQATT and CDR2 is SNEGSKA in the germline V gene (reference sequence).